This T cell receptor beta chain was recorded in a study of shared clonotypes between healthy human individuals. General study points: The study found lower generation probabilities in non-shared clonotypes than in those shared by all four donors. Clonotype sharing levels among donors were expected to vary with sequencing depth.

CD8 cells regarded as naive lacked CD45RO, were positively chosen for CCR7, and omitted terminally differentiated effector memory CD45RA+ cells. Everyone who donated was a Caucasian adult who lived in Nashville, Tennessee. Germline trimming cut 2 bases from V and 7 bases from J; bases unmatched to any gene: 6. The CDR3 loop spans 14 amino acids. Germline V lookup: CDR1 MDHEN, CDR2 SYDVKM. With regard to this clone: The target antigen is unknown.

Sorted-subset replicate PCR reactions contained 150 to 200 ng DNA, corresponding to approximately 30,000 T cell genomes. Profiling relied on immunoSEQ multiplex PCR, and the TCRdb table lists in-frame clones only, not all of them. This sample has approximately 2,200,000 clones, with roughly 91% found just once. Material: naive CD8+ T cells from PBMCs. The sequence derives from a man between 18 and 29 years old in good health. Some clones in this sample may be carry-over from other donors' samples. The chain carries TRBV28 and TRBJ1-1, with TRBD1 identical over 8 bases. The CDR3 coding sequence is TGTGCCAGCAGTTTACCCACAGGGGGAGTTGAAGCTTTCTTT. Translated: CASSLPTGGVEAFF.